Each of the 19 T cell receptor beta chains below was sequenced from the same sample in a study of blood T cell repertoires in COVID-19. The repertoire was sequenced with immunoSEQ multiplex PCR; TCRdb's copy has only in-frame clones and lacks some. The table has more than 200,000 clones, 80% to 90% seen once. Material: peripheral blood. The source of these receptors is a man aged 60 to 69 with acute or convalescent COVID-19.

This chain uses TRBV4-1 with TRBJ2-2, with D tentatively TRBD2 (5 bases). This CDR3 region has 14 residues. Germline V gene data show CDR1 as MGHRA and CDR2 as YSYEKL. The germline V and J ends were trimmed by 1 base and 15 bases, with 18 bases remaining between them. CDR3 in DNA: TGCGCCAGCAGCCAAGTTGGCCTAGCCGGTCGGGTGTTTTTT. Amino acid sequence: CASSQVGLAGRVFF.

This clone was detected only a few times. The sample contains more than one DNA sequence encoding this CDR3. The genes are TRBV27 and TRBJ2-7, with 8 bases lining up with TRBD1. Looked up from germline, CDR1 is MNHEY and CDR2 is SMNVEV (reference sequence). With 2 bases clipped from V and 3 bases from J, the junction kept 3 bases outside the gene matches. CDR3 length: 14 residues. The CDR3 loop reads CASSLRTGGYEQYF. The CDR3 bases are TGTGCCAGCAGTTTACGTACAGGGGGCTACGAGCAGTACTTC.

The V and J genes are TRBV5-1 and TRBJ2-2; 10 bases align to TRBD1. V was clipped by 0 bases and J by 5 bases; unmatched bases: 4. Germline CDR1 reads SGHRS; CDR2 reads YFSETQ. The CDR3 covers 16 residues. The chain's CDR3 is CASSLETGGATGELFF. CDR3 DNA sequence: TGCGCCAGCAGCTTGGAGACAGGGGGCGCAACCGGGGAGCTGTTTTTT.

The chain couples TRBV5-6 to TRBJ2-1, with TRBD2 matching over 9 bases. J gave up 4 bases and V 1 base, and 9 bases lay outside the gene matches. There are 17 residues in the CDR3. In germline, CDR1 is SGHDT, CDR2 YYEEEE. The CDR3 is CASSLLAGPQPYNEQFF. The CDR3 DNA follows: TGTGCCAGCAGCTTGCTAGCGGGGCCCCAACCTTACAATGAGCAGTTCTTC.

The DNA of the CDR3 is TGTGCCAGCAGGGGGACAGCTAACTATGGCTACACCTTC. As protein: CASRGTANYGYTF. V gene TRBV2 combines with J gene TRBJ1-2, with TRBD1 matching 7 bases. The ends lost 6 bases at V and 0 bases at J; junction bases unmatched: 1. CDR3 size: 13 residues. CDR1 and CDR2 from the germline V gene are SNHLY and FYNNEI.

The rearrangement joins TRBV10-3 to TRBJ1-5; 9 positions match TRBD1. The CDR3 is made up of 14 amino acids. J gave up 6 bases and V 6 bases, and 6 bases lay outside the gene matches. Germline V gives CDR1 ENHRY, CDR2 SYGVKD. In DNA, the CDR3 is TGTGCCATCAGCCCGGACAGGGGAGGTCAGCCCCAGCATTTT. This gives the protein CAISPDRGGQPQHF.

The chain couples TRBV19 to TRBJ1-5; D ambiguous. The CDR3 runs to 15 residues. CDR1 and CDR2 (germline): LNHDA, SQIVND (reference sequence). V lost 3 bases and J lost 1, with 10 bases in between. The CDR3 region has the DNA TGTGCCAGTAGTATCACAACGACAAGCAATCAGCCCCAGCATTTT. This gives the protein CASSITTTSNQPQHF. Drawing the rest from reference TRBV19 and TRBJ1-5, the complete variable domain is DGGITQSPKYLFRKEGQNVTLSCEQNLNHDAMYWYRQDPGQGLRLIYYSQIVNDFQKGDIAEGYSVSREKKESFPLTVTSAQKNPTAFYLCASSITTTSNQPQHFGDGTRLSIL.

Written as DNA, the CDR3 is TGTGCCAGCAGCTTAGATACGGGGGAAGCTTTCTTT. Encoded protein: CASSLDTGEAFF. V is TRBV7-8 and J is TRBJ1-1; no definite D call. The CDR3 is 12 residues long. The V end was cut by 1 base, the J end by 8 bases, with 8 bases between. CDR1 and CDR2 (germline): SGHVS, FQNEAQ.

The rearrangement links TRBV6-5 to TRBJ2-7; TRBD2 is a possible D gene (6 bases). Germline V gene lookup returns CDR1 MNHEY and CDR2 SVGAGI. The CDR3 runs to 13 residues. The germline V and J ends were trimmed by 5 bases and 3 bases, with 11 bases remaining between them. The DNA of the CDR3 is TGTGCCAGCAGTAATTCCGGGGGCTACGAGCAGTACTTC. Translated: CASSNSGGYEQYF.

This clone is a singleton in its sample. V gene TRBV6-2 or TRBV6-3 combines with J gene TRBJ2-7; D not certain. Trimming took 0 bases from V and 6 from J, leaving 9 bases between them. Germline V gene sequence: CDR1 MNHEY, CDR2 SVGEGT. The CDR3 length is 13 residues. The CDR3 reads CASSYSVPGEQYF. CDR3 coding DNA: TGTGCCAGCAGTTACTCAGTACCGGGCGAGCAGTACTTC.

The V gene is TRBV5-4, the J gene TRBJ1-4; TRBD1 agrees at 11 bases. Germline loops: CDR1 SGHNT, CDR2 YYREEE (reference sequence). J lost 7 bases, V lost 2 bases, and 7 bases had no gene match. There are 16 residues in the CDR3. The CDR3 region is CASSFSTGTGGEKLFF. CDR3 nucleotides: TGTGCCAGCAGCTTTTCGACCGGGACAGGGGGTGAAAAACTGTTTTTT.

V usage is TRBV4-1 and J usage is TRBJ1-2, with 7 bases matching TRBD1. The trim removed 1 base at V and 0 bases at J, leaving 5 bases unmatched. Germline CDR1 reads MGHRA; CDR2 reads YSYEKL. CDR3 size: 16 residues. CDR3 in DNA: TGCGCCAGCAGCCAAGGTAGGGGGCGAACTAACTATGGCTACACCTTC. Amino acid sequence: CASSQGRGRTNYGYTF.

The chain carries TRBV7-9 and TRBJ2-5, with D maybe TRBD1 (5 bases). Trimming removed 3 bases at V and 5 bases at J, with 13 bases between. CDR1 SEHNR and CDR2 FQNEAQ come from the germline V gene (reference sequence). There are 14 residues in the CDR3. In DNA form, the CDR3 reads TGTGCCAGCAGCTTCCCAGGGTTATCGGAGACCCAGTACTTC. It codes for CASSFPGLSETQYF.

The genes are TRBV3-1 (or the pseudogene TRBV3-2) and TRBJ2-5; TRBD2 aligns across 9 bases. Germline values: CDR1 LGHDT, CDR2 YNNKEL (reference sequence). Trimming took 5 bases from V and 5 from J; bases not matched to a gene: 12. The CDR3 is 16 amino acids. The CDR3 loop reads CASSTPPGLASETQYF. The CDR3 DNA reads TGTGCCAGCAGCACACCCCCGGGACTAGCCTCCGAGACCCAGTACTTC.

This clone was recorded once. V and J are TRBV6-5 and TRBJ2-4, with D perhaps matching TRBD2 (5 bases). Trimming removed 5 bases at V and 6 bases at J, with 8 bases between. The CDR3 is 12 amino acids. The germline V gene encodes CDR1 MNHEY and CDR2 SVGAGI. This chain's CDR3 is CASSPTRNIQYF. The CDR3 DNA follows: TGTGCCAGCAGTCCCACTAGAAACATTCAGTACTTC.

This chain links TRBV28 with TRBJ1-2; perhaps TRBD1 as D (5 bases). Germline loops: CDR1 MDHEN, CDR2 SYDVKM. This CDR3 is 12 amino acids long. V was shortened by 11 bases and J by 3 bases, with 13 bases between the two germline ends. The CDR3 loop reads CAAGGGDYGYTF. In DNA, the CDR3 is TGTGCCGCGGGGGGGGGAGACTATGGCTACACCTTC.

The chain uses TRBV28 and TRBJ1-5, with D perhaps matching TRBD1 (6 bases). The CDR3 has 13 amino acids. The ends were cut back, 5 bases at V and 4 bases at J, with 9 bases in the middle. CDR1 is MDHEN and CDR2 is SYDVKM in the germline V gene. In nucleotides, the CDR3 is TGTGCCAGCAGTGGGACAAGGAATCAGCCCCAGCATTTT. Translating gives CASSGTRNQPQHF.

The chain is built from TRBV28 and TRBJ2-1; 9 bases agree with TRBD2. The ends lost 6 bases at V and 8 bases at J; junction bases unmatched: 11. This CDR3 has 15 residues. CDR1 is MDHEN and CDR2 is SYDVKM in the germline V gene. The CDR3 DNA follows: TGTGCCAGCAGCACTCAGCTAGCGGGATCCCATGAGCAGTTCTTC. Encoded protein: CASSTQLAGSHEQFF.

The V call is TRBV2, the J call TRBJ1-2, with unresolved D. Trimming cost V 8 bases and J 6 bases, with 16 bases left between them. Germline values: CDR1 SNHLY, CDR2 FYNNEI. The CDR3 spans 13 residues. The CDR3: CASWPVRSDGYTF. Here the CDR3 DNA reads TGTGCCAGCTGGCCGGTTAGGAGTGATGGCTACACCTTC. The full variable domain, completed using reference TRBV2 and TRBJ1-2, is EPEVTQTPSHQVTQMGQEVILRCVPISNHLYFYWYRQILGQKVEFLVSFYNNEISEKSEIFDDQFSVERPDGSNFTLKIRSTKLEDSAMYFCASWPVRSDGYTFGSGTRLTVV.